This TCR beta chain was retrieved from a study of blood T cell repertoires in COVID-19. The overall study: Donors in the United States, Italy and Spain gave samples during acute or convalescent COVID-19. Nucleic acid was either cDNA or gDNA, and it came from T cells, B-cell-depleted T cells, or PBMCs.

This CDR3 is 15 amino acids long. V shed 4 bases and J 8 bases; nucleotides not matched to a gene: 5. Germline assignment: CDR1 LGHDT and CDR2 YNNKEL (reference sequence). Methods used by the authors: The authors estimated nucleated cell counts from reference gene primer amplification. Method: immunoSEQ multiplex PCR; TCRdb's copy keeps in-frame clones and lacks some. That table supplies the V and J calls and clone size; D and trimming were determined from the DNA. The sample records about 200,000 clones, around nine tenths being singletons. The source of this sequence is a woman aged 40 to 50 who had recovered from COVID-19. Sequencing used peripheral blood. The rearrangement uses TRBV3-1 (or the pseudogene TRBV3-2) and TRBJ2-1; 13 positions agree with TRBD2. CDR3 residues: CASSLQLAGGDEQFF. The CDR3 nucleotides are TGTGCCAGCAGCCTCCAACTAGCGGGAGGGGATGAGCAGTTCTTC.